This entry lists 20 T cell receptor beta chains sequenced from one sample in a study of shared clonotypes between healthy human individuals. Libraries were prepared by immunoSEQ multiplex PCR; TCRdb keeps only in-frame clonotypes and omits some of them. The table lists some 470,000 clones, over 65% of them singletons. The specimen was PBMCs. These receptors were collected from a middle-aged woman in good health. Some clones in this sample may be carry-over from other donors' samples.

As for this clone: With only one base between it and a far larger clone, this is likely a read error. Other DNA sequences of this sample code for an identical CDR3. CDR3 bases: TGTGCCTGGACCCCGGGGAACACTGAAGCTTTCTTT. Encoded protein: CAWTPGNTEAFF. The chain recombines TRBV30 with TRBJ1-1; D call uncertain. Trimming pared 4 bases from V and 1 base from J, leaving 7 bases between. Germline CDR1 GTSNPN, CDR2 SVGIG (reference sequence). The CDR3 is 12 amino acids.

The chain joins TRBV5-1 to TRBJ2-1; D is possibly TRBD2 (6 bases). Germline loops: CDR1 SGHRS, CDR2 YFSETQ. The length of the CDR3 is 17 residues. Deletions cut 1 base from V and 2 bases from J, with 16 bases between. The CDR3 DNA reads TGCGCCAGCAGCTTGTGGGCTAGCGTATCAACCTACAATGAGCAGTTCTTC. Translated, it gives CASSLWASVSTYNEQFF.

Points on this clone: The same CDR3 is also encoded by other DNA sequences in this sample. This rearrangement joins TRBV7-2 to TRBJ2-7; 7 bases line up with TRBD2. Looked up from germline, CDR1 is SGHTA and CDR2 is FQGNSA. Unmatched junction bases numbered 6, after V lost 5 bases and J lost 2 bases. The CDR3 totals 14 residues. The CDR3 bases are TGTGCCAGCAGCCTGGGAGCGGGGCCCTACGAGCAGTACTTC. Translated: CASSLGAGPYEQYF. The full variable domain, rest sourced from reference TRBV7-2 and TRBJ2-7, is GAGVSQSPSNKVTEKGKDVELRCDPISGHTALYWYRQSLGQGLEFLIYFQGNSAPDKSGLPSDRFSAERTGGSVSTLTIQRTQQEDSAVYLCASSLGAGPYEQYFGPGTRLTVT.

The rearrangement joins TRBV7-2 to TRBJ2-5; D is uncertain. The CDR3 contains 15 residues. Germline V lookup: CDR1 SGHTA, CDR2 FQGNSA. The V gene lost 3 bases and the J gene lost 5 bases, with 16 bases spanning the gap. CDR3 sequence: CASSFRWARKETQYF. Written as DNA, the CDR3 is TGTGCCAGCAGCTTCAGGTGGGCCAGAAAGGAGACCCAGTACTTC. The variable domain in full, with the rest retrieved from reference TRBV7-2 and TRBJ2-5, is GAGVSQSPSNKVTEKGKDVELRCDPISGHTALYWYRQSLGQGLEFLIYFQGNSAPDKSGLPSDRFSAERTGGSVSTLTIQRTQQEDSAVYLCASSFRWARKETQYFGPGTRLLVL.

The chain uses TRBV9 and TRBJ2-3, with no clear D. Germline CDR1 reads SGDLS; CDR2 reads YYNGEE. With 4 bases removed from V and 2 bases from J, the gap between germline ends came to 11 bases. CDR3 length equals 14 residues. CDR3 sequence reads: CASSQRAYTDTQYF. The CDR3 DNA sequence: TGTGCCAGCAGCCAAAGGGCCTACACAGATACGCAGTATTTT.

The chain has TRBV7-3 and TRBJ2-1; weak D call: TRBD1 (5 bases). The CDR3 extends over 14 amino acids. Germline loops: CDR1 SGHTA, CDR2 FQGTGA. Trimming took off 2 bases at V and 2 bases at J, with 7 bases between the two ends. CDR3: CASSLQGAYNEQFF. For the CDR3, the DNA is TGTGCCAGCAGCTTACAAGGGGCCTACAATGAGCAGTTCTTC.

This clone was found many times. The chain joins TRBV2 to TRBJ2-1; tentative D call: TRBD1 (5 bases). With 7 bases removed from V and 9 bases from J, the gap between germline ends came to 13 bases. The germline gives CDR1 SNHLY, CDR2 FYNNEI. The CDR3 covers 12 residues. CDR3 DNA sequence: TGTGCCAGCACCTCCTGGGGCACTGAGCAGTTCTTC. It specifies CASTSWGTEQFF.

Details on this clone: It is likely a read error: a sequence one base away is far more abundant. The rearrangement uses TRBV30 and TRBJ2-2, with 8 bases aligning to TRBD2. Germline V gene data show CDR1 as GTSNPN and CDR2 as SVGIG (reference sequence). The CDR3 loop spans 15 amino acids. Written as DNA, the CDR3 is TGTGCCTGGAAGGAAGTCGGGGGGGAAACCGGGGAGCTGTTGTTT. Amino acid sequence: CAWKEVGGETGELLF.

The chain recombines TRBV5-3 with TRBJ2-7; 7 nucleotides agree with TRBD2. TRBV5-3 qualifies as an ORF whose function is uncertain. V was pared by 7 bases and J by 2 bases, with 6 bases of the junction left unmatched. There are 13 residues in the CDR3. This CDR3 reads CARHRTRTYEQYF. The CDR3 DNA reads TGTGCCAGACATCGGACTAGGACCTACGAGCAGTACTTC.

V and J are TRBV7-3 and TRBJ2-2; D is unclear. V gave up 5 bases and J gave up 6 bases, with 10 bases separating them. Germline V gives CDR1 SGHTA, CDR2 FQGTGA. This CDR3 region has 13 residues. The CDR3 here is CASSLHTSGELFF. CDR3 sequence (DNA): TGTGCCAGCAGCCTCCATACGTCCGGGGAGCTGTTTTTT.

This chain connects TRBV15 to TRBJ2-7; D might be TRBD2 (6 bases). Germline lookup yields CDR1 LNHNV and CDR2 YYDKDF (reference sequence). This CDR3 has 13 residues. V lost 1 base, J lost 7 bases, and 11 bases lay in between. CDR3 bases: TGTGCCACCAGCAGAGGGACTAACTGGGAGCAGTACTTC. Translated, it gives CATSRGTNWEQYF. Supplemented by reference TRBV15 and TRBJ2-7, the full variable domain reads DAMVIQNPRYQVTQFGKPVTLSCSQTLNHNVMYWYQQKSSQAPKLLFHYYDKDFNNEADTPDNFQSRRPNTSFCFLDIRSPGLGDTAMYLCATSRGTNWEQYFGPGTRLTVT.

The chain uses TRBV7-2 and TRBJ2-5; weak D call: TRBD1 (6 bases). V lost 2 bases to trimming and J lost 5 bases, with 12 bases between them. CDR1 SGHTA and CDR2 FQGNSA come from the germline V gene. CDR3 length: 14 residues. The CDR3: CASSLTGTRETQYF. DNA for the CDR3: TGTGCCAGCAGCTTAACAGGGACCAGGGAGACCCAGTACTTC.

This clone has a handful of counts. The J gene is TRBJ1-3, the V gene TRBV7-9; D uncertain. Between the trimmed V and J ends, which lost 6 bases and 0 bases, there was a span of 12 bases. Germline assignment: CDR1 SEHNR and CDR2 FQNEAQ (reference sequence). This CDR3 spans 15 amino acids. The chain's CDR3 is CASRTAPISGNTIYF. CDR3 bases: TGTGCCAGCAGGACCGCGCCGATCTCTGGAAACACCATATATTTT.

The rearrangement uses TRBV28 and TRBJ1-1; D call uncertain. V gave up 2 bases and J gave up 3 bases, with 16 bases separating them. This CDR3 has 16 amino acids. Germline lookup yields CDR1 MDHEN and CDR2 SYDVKM. CDR3 sequence: CASSLVADMRYTEAFF. CDR3 DNA: TGTGCCAGCAGTTTAGTGGCAGATATGCGCTACACTGAAGCTTTCTTT.

This sequence joins TRBV15 and TRBJ1-5; D gene unclear. Trimming stripped 3 bases from V and 0 bases from J, with 9 bases between. In germline, CDR1 is LNHNV, CDR2 YYDKDF (reference sequence). The CDR3 loop spans 15 amino acids. The CDR3 coding sequence is TGTGCCACCAGCAGGGGTTGGACTAGCAATCAGCCCCAGCATTTT. This codes for CATSRGWTSNQPQHF.

This clone has only a few counts. The V call is TRBV14, the J call TRBJ1-2, with 7 bases matching TRBD1. This CDR3 has 14 residues. V shed 4 bases and J 5 bases; nucleotides not matched to a gene: 7. Germline lookup yields CDR1 SGHDN and CDR2 FVKESK. The CDR3 sequence: CASSRIGQAYGYTF. The DNA of the CDR3 is TGTGCCAGCAGCCGGATAGGACAGGCGTATGGCTACACCTTC.

This clone showed up just once. The chain couples TRBV28 to TRBJ2-1; perhaps TRBD2 as D (8 bases). The germline V and J ends were trimmed by 4 bases and 9 bases, with 19 bases remaining between them. Per the germline V gene, CDR1 is MDHEN and CDR2 is SYDVKM. The CDR3 is 15 residues long. CDR3 nucleotide sequence: TGTGCCAGCAGTTCGGGAGGGGGCGATTTGGGTGAGCAGTTCTTC. Protein product: CASSSGGGDLGEQFF. The entire variable domain, with the rest obtained from reference TRBV28 and TRBJ2-1, is as follows: DVKVTQSSRYLVKRTGEKVFLECVQDMDHENMFWYRQDPGLGLRLIYFSYDVKMKEKGDIPEGYSVSREKKERFSLILESASTNQTSMYLCASSSGGGDLGEQFFGPGTRLTVL.

This clone was counted once. The rearrangement links TRBV5-4 to TRBJ1-6, with TRBD1 matching over 7 bases. This CDR3 spans 14 amino acids. The germline CDR1 and CDR2 sequences are SGHNT and YYREEE (reference sequence). The V and J ends lost 0 bases and 7 bases, in that order; junction bases with no gene match: 1. This CDR3 reads CASSLDRGNSPLHF. The CDR3 DNA reads TGTGCCAGCAGCTTGGACAGGGGAAATTCACCCCTCCACTTT.

This rearrangement joins TRBV9 to TRBJ2-1; 10 positions match TRBD1. V trimming: 3 bases; J trimming: 5 bases; junction bases outside the gene matches: 5. Germline CDR1 is SGDLS and CDR2 is YYNGEE. This CDR3 is 15 amino acids long. This CDR3 is CASSAGTGDNNEQFF. The CDR3 DNA reads as TGTGCCAGCAGCGCCGGGACAGGGGACAACAATGAGCAGTTCTTC.

This clone was recorded many times. The same CDR3 arises from other DNA sequences in this sample as well. This rearrangement joins TRBV5-4 to TRBJ2-7; the match to TRBD1 covers 8 bases. Trimming took 4 bases from V and 5 from J; bases not matched to a gene: 8. Germline V gene sequence: CDR1 SGHNT, CDR2 YYREEE (reference sequence). The CDR3 runs to 14 residues. CDR3 in amino acids: CASSPGTGFHEQYF. In nucleotides, the CDR3 is TGTGCCAGCAGCCCCGGGACAGGTTTCCACGAGCAGTACTTC.